The present T cell receptor beta chain was sequenced within a study of cytomegalovirus exposure and HLA in healthy donors. Findings of the study overall: More clonal expansion characterized HLA-associated TCR beta chains than equally common others in a later analysis. Many donors carried some public TCRs, although rarity characterized most TCR sequences. Most subjects' HLA-A and HLA-B alleles were reportedly predicted from TCR beta sequences.

At collection, donors were nominally healthy, but unrecorded immune exposures were probable. V lost 5 bases and J lost 2, with 18 bases in between. The CDR3 sequence is 16 residues long. The germline V gene encodes CDR1 LGHNT and CDR2 FRNRAP. In the PCR, 60 Vbeta and 13 Jbeta primers were used. Profiled with immunoSEQ multiplex PCR; TCRdb holds only in-frame clones, not every one. The sample lists about 150,000 clones; 60% to 85% were seen once. With regard to this clone: The antigen is unknown.

The origin of this receptor is a middle-aged woman in good health and CMV-seronegative. The sequenced sample consisted of PBMCs. V gene TRBV12-5 combines with J gene TRBJ1-1, with a tentative D call TRBD1 (5 bases). CDR3 loop: CASGTPGGTANTEAFF. In nucleotides, the CDR3 is TGTGCTAGTGGTACACCAGGCGGGACCGCCAACACTGAAGCTTTCTTT.